What follows is one T cell receptor beta chain and its context. Antigen: not known. This may be a read error, as it is one base from a much larger clone. The sample comes from a study of identical twins. Overall study results and limits: Beta out-of-frame sequences displayed a weaker excess of sharing between twins. In cord blood, abundant beta clonotypes had fewer insertions; memory showed no trend. Modelling underestimated the level of out-of-frame TCR alpha sharing observed in monozygotic twins.

The CDR3 spans 15 residues. The V and J ends lost 0 bases and 11 bases, in that order; junction bases with no gene match: 10. Germline V gives CDR1 SGDLS, CDR2 YYNGEE. A single record per CDR3 protein comes from TCRdb applying MiXCR to the 5' RACE reads. Of about 240,000 distinct CDR3 sequences in the sample, roughly a tenth were seen once. The receptor comes from a man in his fifties in good health. The sample consisted of memory T cells sorted from blood. V is TRBV9 and J is TRBJ2-1, with 8 bases identical to TRBD2. CDR3 residues: CASSVGTGGLNKQFF. In DNA, the CDR3 is TGTGCCAGCAGCGTAGGAACGGGGGGGCTTAATAAGCAGTTCTTC. Based on the CDR3 plus reference TRBV9 and TRBJ2-1, the full variable domain is DSGVTQTPKHLITATGQRVTLRCSPRSGDLSVYWYQQSLDQGLQFLIQYYNGEERAKGNILERFSAQQFPDLHSELNLSSLELGDSALYFCASSVGTGGLNKQFFGPGTRLTVL.